Below, 22 T cell receptor beta chains from the same sample are listed, as sequenced in a study of T cell responses to AZD1222 COVID-19 vaccine. TCRdb's copy holds only in-frame clones and misses some; the assay was immunoSEQ multiplex PCR. Of 65,000 to 100,000 clones detected, about nine tenths appear once; the ten largest clones hold 6.9%. The sample in question was peripheral blood, obtained 28 days after the second AZD1222 dose. All receptors derive from an adult who received the AZD1222 COVID-19 vaccine.

V usage is TRBV6-5 and J usage is TRBJ2-1, with 10 nucleotides matching TRBD2. The germline CDR1 and CDR2 sequences are MNHEY and SVGAGI. The CDR3 contains 15 residues. V shed 4 bases and J 5 bases; nucleotides not matched to a gene: 5. The CDR3 reads CASSSLAGADNEQFF. CDR3 DNA: TGTGCCAGCAGTTCCCTAGCGGGAGCAGACAATGAGCAGTTCTTC.

The chain joins TRBV29-1 to TRBJ2-1, with 9 nucleotides matching TRBD2. Losses at the gene ends were 5 bases for V and 0 bases for J; bases not matched to a gene: 11. This CDR3 is 17 amino acids long. CDR1 and CDR2 from the germline V gene are SQVTM and ANQGSEA. The CDR3 reads CSVPLAGSLSSYNEQFF. The DNA of the CDR3 is TGCAGCGTTCCTCTAGCGGGATCCCTTAGCTCCTACAATGAGCAGTTCTTC.

This sequence joins TRBV27 and TRBJ1-4; no clear D. The V gene's germline CDR1 is MNHEY and CDR2 SMNVEV (reference sequence). V lost 4 bases and J lost 1, with 13 bases in between. The CDR3 spans 16 residues. CDR3 residues: CASSSTRPETNEKLFF. CDR3 DNA: TGTGCCAGCAGTTCCACAAGACCGGAAACTAATGAAAAACTGTTTTTT.

V gene TRBV7-6 combines with J gene TRBJ2-1; 7 bases are a match to TRBD2. The CDR3 runs to 16 residues. V was pared by 1 base and J by 3 bases, with 6 bases of the junction left unmatched. Per germline, CDR1 SGHVS and CDR2 FNYEAQ. CDR3 region: CASSLGGRADYNEQFF. In DNA, the CDR3 is TGTGCCAGCAGCTTAGGTGGGAGGGCTGACTACAATGAGCAGTTCTTC.

The rearrangement links TRBV28 to TRBJ2-7; D possibly uses TRBD1 or TRBD2 (5 bases each). The CDR3 sequence is 13 residues long. Looked up from germline, CDR1 is MDHEN and CDR2 is SYDVKM. Between the trimmed V and J ends, which lost 8 bases and 1 base, there was a span of 12 bases. The CDR3 DNA is TGTGCCAGCGCCGAGGGGCAATCCTACGAGCAGTACTTC. Translated: CASAEGQSYEQYF.

This clone has just one count. The chain is built from TRBV28 and TRBJ2-5; a possible D gene is TRBD2 (6 bases). This CDR3 region has 15 residues. The germline V gene encodes CDR1 MDHEN and CDR2 SYDVKM. Trimming took 2 bases from V and 5 from J, leaving 15 bases between them. DNA of the CDR3: TGTGCCAGCAGTTTAATCCGCTCAGGGAGGGAGACCCAGTACTTC. Translated: CASSLIRSGRETQYF. Filled out from reference TRBV28 and TRBJ2-5, the complete variable domain reads DVKVTQSSRYLVKRTGEKVFLECVQDMDHENMFWYRQDPGLGLRLIYFSYDVKMKEKGDIPEGYSVSREKKERFSLILESASTNQTSMYLCASSLIRSGRETQYFGPGTRLLVL.

The chain recombines TRBV27 with TRBJ2-1; 11 bases align to TRBD2. The J segment lost 3 bases and the V segment lost 5 bases, leaving 21 bases of the junction unmatched. Germline V gives CDR1 MNHEY, CDR2 SMNVEV (reference sequence). CDR3 length: 21 amino acids. The CDR3 reads CASSIQGPGTSGPFHYNEQFF. The CDR3 DNA is TGTGCCAGCAGTATACAGGGCCCCGGGACTAGCGGCCCCTTCCACTACAATGAGCAGTTCTTC.

V gene TRBV27 combines with J gene TRBJ1-2; weak D call: TRBD1 (6 bases). Per germline, CDR1 MNHEY and CDR2 SMNVEV (reference sequence). This CDR3 is 15 amino acids long. The V end lost 5 bases, the J end lost 6 bases, and 19 bases lay between the germline ends. CDR3 nucleotide sequence: TGTGCCAGCAGTGCCACCTTCACAGGGTCCCATGGCTACACCTTC. Translating gives CASSATFTGSHGYTF.

The V gene is TRBV30, the J gene TRBJ1-1; possibly TRBD1 for D (5 bases). The CDR3 consists of 15 residues. Germline V gives CDR1 GTSNPN, CDR2 SVGIG (reference sequence). Trimming removed 1 base at V and 4 bases at J, with 16 bases between. The CDR3, as DNA: TGTGCCTGGAGTGCCAGGGACCCCGTTTTCACTGAAGCTTTCTTT. Translating it yields CAWSARDPVFTEAFF. Full variable domain (outside the CDR3, taken from reference TRBV30 and TRBJ1-1): SQTIHQWPATLVQPVGSPLSLECTVEGTSNPNLYWYRQAAGRGLQLLFYSVGIGQISSEVPQNLSASRPQDRQFILSSKKLLLSDSGFYLCAWSARDPVFTEAFFGQGTRLTVV.

This clone came up once. This rearrangement joins TRBV21-1 to TRBJ1-1. TRBV21-1 is a pseudogene segment. The CDR3 loop spans 14 amino acids. CDR3 nucleotides: TGTGCCAGCAGCAAAGGGGCGAGGACTCCTGAAGCTTTCTTT. Encoded protein: CASSKGARTPEAFF.

The CDR3: CASSLDTQETQYF. CDR3 sequence (DNA): TGTGCCAGCAGCTTAGATACCCAGGAGACCCAGTACTTC. V gene TRBV11-1 combines with J gene TRBJ2-5, with D unresolved. The V and J ends lost 1 base and 5 bases respectively, with 8 bases between them. Germline assignment: CDR1 SGHAT and CDR2 FQDESV (reference sequence). The CDR3 is made up of 13 amino acids.

This chain joins TRBV28 and TRBJ1-4; tentative D call: TRBD1 (5 bases). CDR1 and CDR2 from the germline V gene are MDHEN and SYDVKM. Trimming left V 2 bases short and J 8 bases short, with 15 bases between. The CDR3 has 15 residues. The CDR3 DNA reads as TGTGCCAGCAGTTTACTGTCAGGGATTGAAGAAAAACTGTTTTTT. Translation: CASSLLSGIEEKLFF.

The rearrangement uses TRBV5-4 and TRBJ1-6; D call uncertain. The CDR3 extends over 13 amino acids. Germline V lookup: CDR1 SGHNT, CDR2 YYREEE (reference sequence). V lost 0 bases and J 6 bases, leaving 4 bases between the germline ends. CDR3 bases: TGTGCCAGCAGCTTGGACAGTAATTCACCCCTCCACTTT. Translated: CASSLDSNSPLHF.

The gene calls are TRBV18 and TRBJ1-1; D is unclear. The CDR3 spans 14 residues. V was shortened by 3 bases and J by 3 bases, with 11 bases between the two germline ends. Per germline, CDR1 KGHSH and CDR2 LQKENI. CDR3 in amino acids: CASSPSSMDTEAFF. The CDR3 DNA follows: TGTGCCAGCTCACCGTCTTCAATGGACACTGAAGCTTTCTTT.

This sequence joins TRBV6-5 and TRBJ2-2; TRBD1 aligns across 12 bases. This CDR3 has 15 residues. The germline CDR1 and CDR2 sequences are MNHEY and SVGAGI. DNA of the CDR3: TGTGTTGGACAGGGACAGGGGGCATACACCGGGGAGCTGTTTTTT. Encoded protein: CVGQGQGAYTGELFF.

The rearrangement links TRBV6-5 to TRBJ1-2, with no clear D. The V end was cut by 2 bases, the J end by 4 bases, with 8 bases between. Germline V gene sequence: CDR1 MNHEY, CDR2 SVGAGI. CDR3 length: 13 residues. CDR3 amino acids: CASSYPGSYGYTF. In DNA form, the CDR3 reads TGTGCCAGCAGTTACCCGGGGTCCTATGGCTACACCTTC.

V and J are TRBV12-3 or TRBV12-4 and TRBJ1-2; perhaps TRBD1 as D (6 bases). This CDR3 is built from 13 residues. Trimming pared 7 bases from V and 4 bases from J, leaving 13 bases between. CDR3 nucleotides: TGTGCCAGCACTACGGGACAAACCTATGGCTACACCTTC. Its protein is CASTTGQTYGYTF.

This chain connects TRBV6-4 to TRBJ2-3; no clear D gene. CDR1 MRHNA and CDR2 SNTAGT come from the germline V gene. V gave up 3 bases and J gave up 2 bases, with 6 bases separating them. CDR3 length: 13 amino acids. Written as DNA, the CDR3 is TGTGCCAGCAGTGAAGGGCACACAGATACGCAGTATTTT. It specifies CASSEGHTDTQYF.

This chain joins TRBV7-6 and TRBJ2-3, with TRBD2 as a possible D gene (6 bases). The ends were cut back, 1 base at V and 3 bases at J, with 11 bases in the middle. The CDR3 is 15 residues long. Germline CDR1 is SGHVS and CDR2 is FNYEAQ. The CDR3 nucleotides are TGTGCCAGCAGCTTAGGGGGCGGGGCTACAGATACGCAGTATTTT. It specifies CASSLGGGATDTQYF.

The gene calls are TRBV11-3 and TRBJ1-3; no reliable D call. The germline V gene has CDR1 SGHNT and CDR2 YENEEA. Trimming removed 1 base from V and 9 bases from J, with 13 bases in between. This CDR3 has 14 amino acids. CDR3 sequence: CASSLVGPTGTIYF. CDR3 coding DNA: TGTGCCAGCAGCTTAGTTGGGCCGACGGGCACCATATATTTT.

CDR3 loop: CASSQPAWRASDEQFF. CDR3 sequence (DNA): TGTGCCAGCAGTCAACCAGCGTGGAGGGCCTCGGATGAGCAGTTCTTC. V is TRBV27 and J is TRBJ2-1, with D possibly being TRBD2 (6 bases). Looked up from germline, CDR1 is MNHEY and CDR2 is SMNVEV (reference sequence). The CDR3 loop spans 16 amino acids. Trimming removed 5 bases from V and 8 bases from J, with 22 bases in between.

Only a few counts were recorded for this clone. The rearrangement uses TRBV6-5 and TRBJ2-1; 7 positions agree with TRBD2. J gave up 4 bases and V 7 bases, and 7 bases lay outside the gene matches. The CDR3 consists of 14 residues. CDR1 is MNHEY, CDR2 SVGAGI, per germline. CDR3 region: CASTAGESYNEQFF. The CDR3 DNA sequence: TGTGCCAGCACGGCGGGAGAATCTTACAATGAGCAGTTCTTC.